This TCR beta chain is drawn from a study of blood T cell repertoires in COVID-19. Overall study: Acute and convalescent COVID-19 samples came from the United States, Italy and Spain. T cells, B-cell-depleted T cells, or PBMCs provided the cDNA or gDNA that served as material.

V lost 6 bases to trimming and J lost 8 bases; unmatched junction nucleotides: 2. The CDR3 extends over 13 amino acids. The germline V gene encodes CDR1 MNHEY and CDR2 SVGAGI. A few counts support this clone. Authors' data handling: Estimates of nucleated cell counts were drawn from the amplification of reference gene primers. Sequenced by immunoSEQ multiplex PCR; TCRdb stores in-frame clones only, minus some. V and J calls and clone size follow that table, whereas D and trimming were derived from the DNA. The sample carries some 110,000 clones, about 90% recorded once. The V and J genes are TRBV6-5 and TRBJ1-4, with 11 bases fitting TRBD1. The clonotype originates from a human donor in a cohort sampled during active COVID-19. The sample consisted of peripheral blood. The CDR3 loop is CASSRDRGEKLFF. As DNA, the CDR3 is TGTGCCAGCAGCCGGGACAGGGGGGAAAAACTGTTTTTT.